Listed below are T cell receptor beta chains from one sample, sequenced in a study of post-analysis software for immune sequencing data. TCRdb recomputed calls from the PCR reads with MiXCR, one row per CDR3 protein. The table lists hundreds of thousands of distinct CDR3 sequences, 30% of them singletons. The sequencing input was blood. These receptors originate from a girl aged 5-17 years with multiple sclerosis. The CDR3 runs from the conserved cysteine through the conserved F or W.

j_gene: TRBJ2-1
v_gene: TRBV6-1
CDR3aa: CASSEEDNPYNEQFF

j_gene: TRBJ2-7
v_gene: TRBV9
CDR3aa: CASSPRGDPYEQYF

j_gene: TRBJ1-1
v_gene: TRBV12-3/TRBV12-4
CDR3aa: CASRLGRQLNTEAFF

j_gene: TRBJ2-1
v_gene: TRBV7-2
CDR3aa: CASSLVSSGGGGWNNEQFF

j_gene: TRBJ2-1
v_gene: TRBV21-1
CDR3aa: CASSKNGVPPGEQFF

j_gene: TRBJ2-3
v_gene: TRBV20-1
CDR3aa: CSARTSADTQYF

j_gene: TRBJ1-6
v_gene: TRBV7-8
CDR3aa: CASSLDFEPMNSPLHF

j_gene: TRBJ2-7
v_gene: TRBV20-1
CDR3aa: CSARDFRGVGGYEQYF

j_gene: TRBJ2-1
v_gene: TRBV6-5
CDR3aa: CASTAGPPYNEQFF

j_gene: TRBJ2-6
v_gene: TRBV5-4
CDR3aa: CASSFALFASGANVLTF

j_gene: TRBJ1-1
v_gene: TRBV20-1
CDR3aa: CSARLDRVGEAFF

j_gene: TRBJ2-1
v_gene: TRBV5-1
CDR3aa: CASRPGTGDWGEQFF

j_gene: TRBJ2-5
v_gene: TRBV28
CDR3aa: CASNPPGPTLETQYF

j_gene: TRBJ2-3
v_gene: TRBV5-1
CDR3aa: CASSLGPLAGDTQYF

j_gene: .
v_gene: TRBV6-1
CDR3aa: CASALRGVDIQYF

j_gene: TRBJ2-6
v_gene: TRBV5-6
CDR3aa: CASSRGFGVPGANVLTF